These T cell receptor beta chains were read from a single sample in a study of T-cell reconstitution after alpha-beta-depleted transplantation in children. TCRdb reprocessed the PCR reads via MiXCR and lists one record per CDR3 protein. This sample yields around 600,000 distinct CDR3 sequences, of which 8% to 11% are seen a single time; about 4.2% belongs to the top ten. Here the sequenced sample was PBMCs from the stem cell graft donor, taken from the stem cell graft. The source of these receptors is a human donor who donated a stem cell graft to a child with acute myeloid leukemia. Each CDR3 is given with its conserved first and last residue. A D gene is named only where the DNA matches it firmly. Clone size is stated in some rows and not others, as once, few, many or a class when expanded.

v_call	j_call	clone_size	d_call	cdr3_nt	cdr3_aa
TRBV5-1	TRBJ2-7	NA	TRBD2	TGCGCCAGCAGCCGGACTAGCGGGAGGGCCACCTACGAGCAGTACTTC	CASSRTSGRATYEQYF
TRBV30	TRBJ1-5	many	NA	TGTGCCTGGACTGGGACGGCCAATCAGCCCCAGCATTTT	CAWTGTANQPQHF
TRBV20-1	TRBJ2-3	NA	TRBD2	TGCAGTGCCATTGCTAGCGGAGTGAGCACAGATACGCAGTATTTT	CSAIASGVSTDTQYF
TRBV15	TRBJ1-2	NA	NA	TGTGCCACCAGCAGAGATTCCCACCTACTCTATGGCTACACCTTC	CATSRDSHLLYGYTF
TRBV27	TRBJ2-1	many	TRBD2	TGTGCCAGCAGTATAACCGGGACTAGCGGGAGGGGAAATGAGCAGTTCTTC	CASSITGTSGRGNEQFF
TRBV7-2	TRBJ2-2	many	NA	TGTGCCAGCAGCTTCGGCGGGGCGAACACCGGGGAGCTGTTTTTT	CASSFGGANTGELFF
TRBV7-3	TRBJ1-6	many	TRBD1	TGTGCCAGCAGCCAAGGGACAGTAGGATCACCCCTCCACTTT	CASSQGTVGSPLHF
TRBV7-3	TRBJ1-1	many	NA	TGTGCCAGCGGGCTAGCGGGGAACACTGAAGCTTTCTTT	CASGLAGNTEAFF
TRBV20-1	TRBJ2-6	NA	TRBD2	TGCAGTGCTAGAGCTCTAGCGGGAGGGAGTTCTGGGGCCAACGTCCTGACTTTC	CSARALAGGSSGANVLTF
TRBV12-3/TRBV12-4	TRBJ2-3	many	TRBD1	TGTGCTCCAACTAGGCGGGACAGGGGGCGAATATACTTAGTTACGCAGTATTTT	CAPTRRDRGRIYLVTQYF
TRBV12-3/TRBV12-4	TRBJ2-3	few	TRBD1	TGTGCCAGCAGATACAGGGGAACAGATACGCAGTATTTT	CASRYRGTDTQYF
TRBV10-3	TRBJ2-7	few	TRBD2	TGTGCCATCAGAATAGCGGGAGGGCCAGGCGTGAACTTAACCTACGAGCAGTACTTC	CAIRIAGGPGVNLTYEQYF
TRBV7-2	TRBJ2-3	few	TRBD2	TGTGCCAGCAGCCTAGGGACTAGCGGGTCACCAGATACGCAGTATTTT	CASSLGTSGSPDTQYF
TRBV19	TRBJ1-6	few	NA	TGTGCCAGTAGTATGGGGCAGACAAATTCACCCCTCCACTTT	CASSMGQTNSPLHF
TRBV27	TRBJ1-2	few	NA	TGTGCCAGCAGTTTCGGAGGGTTCTATGGCTACACCTTC	CASSFGGFYGYTF
TRBV6-2/TRBV6-3	TRBJ2-7	NA	NA	TGTGCCAGCAGCTCCTACTCCGGGACCATCTCCTACGAGCAGTACTTC	CASSSYSGTISYEQYF
TRBV5-1	TRBJ1-5	many	TRBD1	TGCGCCAGCAGCTTGACGACAGGGGTAGGCCAGCCCCAGCATTTT	CASSLTTGVGQPQHF
TRBV29-1	TRBJ2-7	NA	NA	TGCAGCGTTGCGGGTTCGTCCAGCTCCTACGAGCAGTACTTC	CSVAGSSSSYEQYF
TRBV18	TRBJ2-3	few	NA	TGTGCCAGCTCATGGGGGCAGAGCACAGATACGCAGTATTTT	CASSWGQSTDTQYF
TRBV20-1	TRBJ2-7	few	NA	TGCAGTGCTAGAGACCCCCGGCTAGCCGGGAACGAGCAGTACTTC	CSARDPRLAGNEQYF
TRBV5-1	TRBJ2-2	many	TRBD2	TGCGCCAGCAGCCCCCGCGTAGGCGGGAGGAACACCGGGGAGCTGTTTTTT	CASSPRVGGRNTGELFF
TRBV6-2/TRBV6-3	TRBJ1-2	many	NA	TGTGCCAGCACTGACAGGACTTACTATGGCTACACCTTC	CASTDRTYYGYTF